This TCR beta chain was captured by sequencing in a study of cytomegalovirus exposure and HLA in healthy donors. Study-level findings and limits: Many donors shared some public TCRs, even though most TCR sequences were rare. TCR beta V segments were, for the most part, productive about 87% or about 30% of the time in an earlier analysis.

The germline V gene has CDR1 MNHEY and CDR2 SMNVEV (reference sequence). V was cut by 6 bases and J by 4 bases, with 10 bases left in between. CDR3 length equals 12 residues. PCR primers comprised 60 Vbeta and 13 Jbeta primers. Sequencing was performed with immunoSEQ multiplex PCR; in TCRdb, only in-frame clones are kept and a portion is missing. The repertoire holds under 200,000 clones, with roughly 80% as singletons. For this clone: Its antigen remains unidentified.

The J gene is TRBJ2-7, the V gene TRBV27, with a tentative D call TRBD1 (6 bases). The TCR comes from a man in his forties in good health and CMV-seropositive. Material: PBMCs. CDR3 in DNA: TGTGCCAGCAGCCAGGGGCCGTACGAGCAGTACTTC. Translating it yields CASSQGPYEQYF.